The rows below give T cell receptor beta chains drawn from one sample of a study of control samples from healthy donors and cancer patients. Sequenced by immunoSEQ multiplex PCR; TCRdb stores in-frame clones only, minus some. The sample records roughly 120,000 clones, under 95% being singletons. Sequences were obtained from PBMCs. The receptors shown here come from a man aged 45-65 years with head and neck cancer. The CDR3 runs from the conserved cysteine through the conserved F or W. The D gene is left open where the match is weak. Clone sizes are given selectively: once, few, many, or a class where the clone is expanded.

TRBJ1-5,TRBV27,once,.,TGTGCCAGCAGTCCCGGGACCGCGTTGAGGCCCCAGCATTTT,CASSPGTALRPQHF
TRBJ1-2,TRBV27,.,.,TGTGCCAGCGGGGAACAGGGTGCTCTTAATGGCTACACCTTC,CASGEQGALNGYTF
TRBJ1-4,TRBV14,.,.,TGTGCCAGCAGCCAAGTCAGCTTTAATGAAAAACTGTTTTTT,CASSQVSFNEKLFF
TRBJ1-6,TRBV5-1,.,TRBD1,TGCGCCAGCAGCGCCGGGACAGGGGGTTCACCCCTCCACTTT,CASSAGTGGSPLHF
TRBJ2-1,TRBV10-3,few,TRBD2,TGTGCCATCAGAGACCCGGGACTAACTTACAATGAGCAGTTCTTC,CAIRDPGLTYNEQFF
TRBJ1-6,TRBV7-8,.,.,TGTGCCAGCAGCTTAAGGAACTCCTATAATTCACCCCTCCACTTT,CASSLRNSYNSPLHF
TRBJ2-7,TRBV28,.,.,TGTGCCAGCAGTTTATTGGGGACGGAGTCCTACGAGCAGTACTTC,CASSLLGTESYEQYF
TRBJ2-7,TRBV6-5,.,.,TGTGCCAGCAGCGGGCAGGCGGTCAACGAGCAGTACTTC,CASSGQAVNEQYF
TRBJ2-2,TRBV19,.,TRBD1,TGTGCCAGTACCGCGACAGGGATCAACACCGGGGAGCTGTTTTTT,CASTATGINTGELFF
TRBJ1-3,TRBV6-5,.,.,TGTGCCACAAGGACAGCTGGAAACACCATATATTTT,CATRTAGNTIYF
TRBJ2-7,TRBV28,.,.,TGTGCCAGCAGTCGCGTGGAACCCTACGAGCAGTACTTC,CASSRVEPYEQYF
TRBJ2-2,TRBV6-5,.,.,TGTGCCACGCGCCGGATCGGGGAGCTGTTTTTT,CATRRIGELFF
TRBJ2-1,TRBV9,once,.,TGTGCCAGCAGCCCCCTTTCCGGCTCGTCCAATGAGCAGTTCTTC,CASSPLSGSSNEQFF
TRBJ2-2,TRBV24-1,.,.,TGTGCCACCAGTAGAGGGACCGGGGAGCTGTTTTTT,CATSRGTGELFF
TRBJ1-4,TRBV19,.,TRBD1,TGTGCCAGTAAGCCCGGGACAGATGAAAAACTGTTTTTT,CASKPGTDEKLFF
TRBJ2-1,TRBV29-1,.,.,TGCAGCGCCCCATCGAGTCGGGGCAGGAGTCTTTACAATGAGCAGTTCTTC,CSAPSSRGRSLYNEQFF
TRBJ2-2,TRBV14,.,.,TGTGCCAGCAGCCAAGCATCAGTAGTCGGGGAGCTGTTTTTT,CASSQASVVGELFF
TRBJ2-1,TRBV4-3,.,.,TGCGCCAGCAGCCCTTACCGTCAGGGGCTAGACAATGAGCAGTTCTTC,CASSPYRQGLDNEQFF
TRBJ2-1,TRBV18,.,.,TGTGCCAGCTCATGGGGACACCCCTACAATGAGCAGTTCTTC,CASSWGHPYNEQFF
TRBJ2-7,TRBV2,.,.,TGTGCCAGCAGTGAACTTGCAGGGAACCCATACGAGCAGTACTTC,CASSELAGNPYEQYF
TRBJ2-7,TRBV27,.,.,TGTGCCAGCTCTCAGTTGTCCAGAACCTACGAGCAGTACTTC,CASSQLSRTYEQYF
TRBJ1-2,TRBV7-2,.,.,TGTGCCAGCACCATCGACAGAACCTATGGCTACACCTTC,CASTIDRTYGYTF
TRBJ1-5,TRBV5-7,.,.,TGTGCCAGCAGGGATACGGGGCTCAATCAGCCCCAGCATTTT,CASRDTGLNQPQHF
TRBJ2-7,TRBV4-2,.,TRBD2,TGTGCCAGCAGCCAAGCCCGCGGGGGGACTAAACTCTACGAGCAGTACTTC,CASSQARGGTKLYEQYF
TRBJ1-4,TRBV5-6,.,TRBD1,TGTGCCAGCAGCCGGGACAGGCAGAGGGCTTATGAAAAACTGTTTTTT,CASSRDRQRAYEKLFF
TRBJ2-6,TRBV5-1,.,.,TGCGCCAGCAGCCCCGGCGGTAGCTCTGGGGCCAACGTCCTGACTTTC,CASSPGGSSGANVLTF
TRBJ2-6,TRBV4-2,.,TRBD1,TGTGCCAGCAGCCAAGGGGACAGGGGGCCTGGGGCCAACGTCCTGACTTTC,CASSQGDRGPGANVLTF
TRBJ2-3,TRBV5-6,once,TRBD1,TGTGCCAGCAGCTCCATTGATGACAGGGTTAGCACAGATACGCAGTATTTT,CASSSIDDRVSTDTQYF
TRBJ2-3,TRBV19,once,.,TGTGCCAGTAGAAATTCGGGCACAGATACGCAGTATTTT,CASRNSGTDTQYF
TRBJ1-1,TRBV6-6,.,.,TGTGCCAGCGGTACGGGCGGACGCGGCGGGAACACTGAAGCTTTCTTT,CASGTGGRGGNTEAFF
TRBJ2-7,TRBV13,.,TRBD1,TGTGCCAGCAGCTTAGCACTTGGAGACAGGGTTCACGAGCAGTACTTC,CASSLALGDRVHEQYF
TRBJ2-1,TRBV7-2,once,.,TGTGCCAGCAGCCTAGGGTACCGTGGGTACAATGAGCAGTTCTTC,CASSLGYRGYNEQFF
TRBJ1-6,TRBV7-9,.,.,TGTGCCAGCAGCTTAAAGGAGATCTATAATTCACCCCTCCACTTT,CASSLKEIYNSPLHF
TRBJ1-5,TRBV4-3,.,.,TGCGCCAGCAGCCAAGAGTGGGACTTACGACCATTCGGCAATCAGCCCCAGCATTTT,CASSQEWDLRPFGNQPQHF
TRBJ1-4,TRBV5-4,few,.,TGTGCCAGCAGCTTAGGGACGGATGTTAATGAAAAACTGTTTTTT,CASSLGTDVNEKLFF
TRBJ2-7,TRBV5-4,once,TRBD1,TGTGCCAGCAGCCCGACGGGACAGGGGTTCTACGAGCAGTACTTC,CASSPTGQGFYEQYF
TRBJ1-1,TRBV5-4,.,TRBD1,TGTGCCAGCAGCTTTTACAGGGGGAACGCTGAAGCTTTCTTT,CASSFYRGNAEAFF
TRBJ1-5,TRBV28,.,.,TGTGCCAGCAGTTTGGCCACTGGGGGGAACAATCAGCCCCAGCATTTT,CASSLATGGNNQPQHF
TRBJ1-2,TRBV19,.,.,TGTGCCAGTATGCGCCAGGGATCGGACTATGGCTACACCTTC,CASMRQGSDYGYTF
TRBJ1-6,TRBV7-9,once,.,TGTGCCAGCAGCTTGGGCTCTCCCCTCTATAATTCACCCCTCCACTTT,CASSLGSPLYNSPLHF
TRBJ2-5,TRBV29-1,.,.,TGCAGCGTTGGGAAGGAGACCCAGTACTTC,CSVGKETQYF
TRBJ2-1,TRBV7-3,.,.,TGTGCCAGCAGCCCATCACAGGGAGGTGAGCAGTTCTTC,CASSPSQGGEQFF
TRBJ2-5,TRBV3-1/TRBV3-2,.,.,TGTGCCAGCAGCCAAGATCGGCTAGTAGGGGCCCAGTACTTC,CASSQDRLVGAQYF
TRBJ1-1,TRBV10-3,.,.,TGTGCCATCAGTGAGTCGAAGGGGACCCAAGCTTTCTTT,CAISESKGTQAFF
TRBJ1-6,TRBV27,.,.,TGTGCCAGCAGTCTAGCAGAGAATTCACCCCTCCACTTT,CASSLAENSPLHF
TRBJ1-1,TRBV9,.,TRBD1,TGTGCCAGCAAAGGACAGGGGAACACTGAAGCTTTCTTT,CASKGQGNTEAFF
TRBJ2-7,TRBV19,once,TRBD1,TGTGCCAGTAGTCTCGGACAGGGGGTAGACGAGCAGTACTTC,CASSLGQGVDEQYF
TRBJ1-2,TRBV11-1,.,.,TGTGCCAGCAGCGTGACAGTTGACTATGGCTACACCTTC,CASSVTVDYGYTF
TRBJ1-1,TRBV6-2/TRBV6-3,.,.,TGTGCCAGCAGTACACCGGTTGGCTGGAACACTGAAGCTTTCTTT,CASSTPVGWNTEAFF
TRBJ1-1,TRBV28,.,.,TGTGCCAGCAGTTTACGGCCGGGCACTGAAGCTTTCTTT,CASSLRPGTEAFF
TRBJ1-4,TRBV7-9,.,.,TGTGCCAGCAGCTTGAGTGGGGTACGGGAAAAACTGTTTTTT,CASSLSGVREKLFF
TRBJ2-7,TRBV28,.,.,TGTGCCAGCAGTTTATTTAGGGTTACCTTTTACGAGCAGTACTTC,CASSLFRVTFYEQYF
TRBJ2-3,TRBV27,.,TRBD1,TGTGCCAGCAGTTTAGGGACACCAGGGACAGGACCCACAGATACGCAGTATTTT,CASSLGTPGTGPTDTQYF
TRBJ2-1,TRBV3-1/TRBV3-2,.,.,TGTGCCAGCAGCCAAGACCCAGGCCGGGTCGCGGGGAAGGACAATGAGCAGTTCTTC,CASSQDPGRVAGKDNEQFF
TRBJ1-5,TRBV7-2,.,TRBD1,TGTGCCAGCAGCTTATGGGACAGCCAGCCCCAGCATTTT,CASSLWDSQPQHF